This is a list of T cell receptor beta chains from one sample in a study of PD-L1 blockade in urothelial cancer. Sequencing used immunoSEQ multiplex PCR; TCRdb keeps in-frame clones, though not all of them. The sample has 40,000 to 50,000 clones, roughly 82% seen once; the top ten hold less than 15%. The sequencing used PBMCs, collected around atezolizumab (anti-PD-L1) treatment. These receptors were obtained from a man aged 55 to 70 with urothelial cancer. The CDR3 runs from the conserved cysteine through the conserved F or W. Fields, in order: clone size, J gene, V gene, D gene, CDR3 DNA, CDR3 protein. D genes are given only for firm matches. Size is stated for part of the rows, as once, few or many counts, or as a class when the clone is expanded.

>.|TRBJ2-3|TRBV7-6|TRBD2
TGTGCCAGCAGCTTGGGCGGGAGCATGGGCACAGATACGCAGTATTTT
CASSLGGSMGTDTQYF
>once|TRBJ2-2|TRBV6-1|.
TGTGCCAGCAGTGAAAGAGCGTTTGGCGGGGAGCTGTTTTTT
CASSERAFGGELFF
>.|TRBJ2-1|TRBV10-1|TRBD1
TGCGCCAGCAGTCAAAACCTTGACAGGGGCAATGAGCAGTTCTTC
CASSQNLDRGNEQFF
>.|TRBJ1-4|TRBV18|TRBD1
TGTGCCAGCTCACCACAGACAGGGGACAATGAAAAACTGTTTTTT
CASSPQTGDNEKLFF
>.|TRBJ2-1|TRBV11-2|TRBD2
TGTGCCAGCAGGGGTTGGACTAGCGGGGGGTTATCCTACAATGAGCAGTTCTTC
CASRGWTSGGLSYNEQFF
>.|TRBJ2-7|TRBV7-2|.
TGTGCCAGCAGCCAAGGACTAAACTCCTACGAGCAGTACTTC
CASSQGLNSYEQYF
>.|TRBJ2-6|TRBV5-1|.
TGCGCCAGCAGCTTGGGCCAGGGCGCTCCTCTGGCTGGGGCCAACGTCCTGACTTTC
CASSLGQGAPLAGANVLTF
>.|TRBJ2-7|TRBV28|.
TGTGCCAGCAGTGCACCCAAGACACCTATCTACGAGCAGTACTTC
CASSAPKTPIYEQYF
>.|TRBJ2-7|TRBV29-1|.
TGCAGCGTTGATGGAAGGGGCCGCTACGAGCAGTACTTC
CSVDGRGRYEQYF
>medium-sized|TRBJ1-3|TRBV6-1|.
TGTGCCAGCAGCGGGGTGTCTGGAAACACCATATATTTT
CASSGVSGNTIYF
>.|TRBJ2-3|TRBV6-5|.
TGTGCCAGCAGCCGGGATGCCGTCGCAGATACGCAGTATTTT
CASSRDAVADTQYF
>.|TRBJ2-7|TRBV10-1|TRBD2
TGCGCCAGCGGCCGGGGACTAGCCTACGAGCAGTACTTC
CASGRGLAYEQYF
>.|TRBJ1-6|TRBV7-7|.
TGTGCTAGCAGCTTAGCAAAGGGGTCGAGCTCCTATAATTCACCCCTCCACTTT
CASSLAKGSSSYNSPLHF
>.|TRBJ2-5|TRBV14|.
TGTGCCAGCAGCCAAGATTCGGAGAGAGACCAAGAGACCCAGTACTTC
CASSQDSERDQETQYF
>once|TRBJ1-5|TRBV30|.
TGTGCCTGGAGTGTACTCCACGGGGGAAATCAGCCCCAGCATTTT
CAWSVLHGGNQPQHF
>.|TRBJ2-7|TRBV11-2|TRBD1
TGTGCCAGCAGCCAGCTCCGGGACAGGGGGTTCGGCGAGCAGTACTTC
CASSQLRDRGFGEQYF
>.|TRBJ2-7|TRBV19|TRBD1
TGTGCCAGTAGTGTCGGGACAGTGTTGGACGAGCAGTACTTC
CASSVGTVLDEQYF
>.|TRBJ1-2|TRBV6-1|.
TGTGCCAGCAGTGGGGGGCCTCTCTATGGCTACACCTTC
CASSGGPLYGYTF
>.|TRBJ2-3|TRBV25-1|TRBD2
TGTGCCAGCAGTGACGGCCTAGCGGGGCGCACAGATACGCAGTATTTT
CASSDGLAGRTDTQYF
>.|TRBJ2-7|TRBV11-2|.
TGTGCCAGCAGCTTAAGCAGGGTCGGGTACGAGCAGTACTTC
CASSLSRVGYEQYF
>.|TRBJ1-5|TRBV7-2|.
TGTGCCAGCAGCAACCGGGACAATCAGCCCCAGCATTTT
CASSNRDNQPQHF
>.|TRBJ2-1|TRBV2|TRBD1
TGTGCCAGCACCCACAGGGGTTCCTACAATGAGCAGTTCTTC
CASTHRGSYNEQFF
>.|TRBJ1-1|TRBV5-1|.
TGCGCCAGCAGCCGCGGGGATATGAACACTGAAGCTTTCTTT
CASSRGDMNTEAFF
>.|TRBJ1-1|TRBV2|TRBD1
TGTGCCAGCAGTGAAGCGGGACAGGGGGCCACTGAAGCTTTCTTT
CASSEAGQGATEAFF
>.|TRBJ1-1|TRBV5-1|.
TGCGCCAGCAGCTTGTCTACAGCCTTGATGAACACTGAAGCTTTCTTT
CASSLSTALMNTEAFF
>.|TRBJ1-1|TRBV11-1|.
TGTGCCAGCAGCTTAGGAACGGGGACAACTTTCTTT
CASSLGTGTTFF
>.|TRBJ2-1|TRBV5-8|TRBD2
TGTGCCAGCAGCCCAGGGACTAGAGACTACAATGAGCAGTTCTTC
CASSPGTRDYNEQFF
>.|TRBJ2-1|TRBV2|TRBD2
TGTGCCAGCAGTAAACTAGCGGGGGAGAGGAGTGAGCAGTTCTTC
CASSKLAGERSEQFF